One and the same sample provided the 9 T cell receptor beta chains below, sequenced in a study of T cells after yellow fever vaccination. TCRdb used MiXCR to reprocess the 5' RACE reads, holding one entry per CDR3 protein. This table holds 50,000 or so distinct CDR3 sequences, about 6.6% found once. Sequenced material: CD8+ T cells sorted from PBMCs, taken on the day of the first yellow fever vaccination. The receptor source for this set is a man aged 18 to 29 who received the YFV17D yellow fever vaccine.

The chain joins TRBV18 to TRBJ2-3; TRBD1 aligns across 8 bases. After removal of 4 bases from V and 2 bases from J, the junction contained 8 bases not matched to a gene. Germline V gene lookup returns CDR1 KGHSH and CDR2 LQKENI. This CDR3 is 16 amino acids long. The CDR3 region has the DNA TGTGCCAGCTCACGCCGGGACAGGAGGCCCACAGATACGCAGTATTTT. Residues: CASSRRDRRPTDTQYF.

V is TRBV6-5 and J is TRBJ2-5; 7 bases are a match to TRBD2. The CDR3 length is 16 residues. V lost 2 bases and J lost 5; bases outside the gene matches: 11. Germline V gene data show CDR1 as MNHEY and CDR2 as SVGAGI. CDR3 DNA: TGTGCCAGCAGTTACGCGGGGATGCGGGAGTCGGAGACCCAGTACTTC. Translating gives CASSYAGMRESETQYF.

In its sample, this clonotype was seen many times. The rearrangement joins TRBV7-8 to TRBJ2-3, with TRBD2 identical over 12 bases. V lost 7 bases and J lost 2; bases outside the gene matches: 4. Germline V gene data show CDR1 as SGHVS and CDR2 as FQNEAQ. The CDR3 has 15 amino acids. CDR3 nucleotide sequence: TGTGCCAGCAAAACTAGCGGGGGGCTCACAGATACGCAGTATTTT. It codes for CASKTSGGLTDTQYF.

Only one count was recorded for this clonotype. The chain carries TRBV4-1 and TRBJ1-1; D is unclear. Germline lookup yields CDR1 MGHRA and CDR2 YSYEKL. Trimming shortened V by 8 bases and J by 2 bases, and 12 bases separated the two germline ends. This CDR3 has 13 amino acids. The CDR3 protein is CASGPIANTEAFF. The CDR3 DNA is TGCGCCAGCGGACCCATAGCCAACACTGAAGCTTTCTTT.

This clonotype was detected only a few times. J is TRBJ2-5 and V is TRBV7-6; no clear D. The CDR3 spans 15 residues. CDR1 is SGHVS and CDR2 is FNYEAQ in the germline V gene. Trimming cost V 3 bases and J 5 bases, with 16 bases left between them. CDR3 region: CASSFAEVFRETQYF. CDR3 DNA sequence: TGTGCCAGCAGCTTCGCCGAGGTGTTTCGGGAGACCCAGTACTTC.

This clonotype was counted a few times. The chain couples TRBV6-1 to TRBJ1-5, with a weak D call TRBD1 (5 bases). V shed 5 bases and J shed 8 bases, with 13 bases lying between them. The CDR3 is 13 amino acids. From germline, CDR1 is MNHNS and CDR2 SASEGT. The CDR3 coding sequence is TGTGCCAGCAGTCGGCCGGGGCTGGAGCCCCAGCATTTT. As protein: CASSRPGLEPQHF.

The chain combines TRBV7-3 with TRBJ2-6, with D perhaps TRBD1 (5 bases). Germline-derived CDR1 and CDR2 are SGHTA and FQGTGA. The germline V and J ends were trimmed by 5 bases and 4 bases, with 12 bases remaining between them. The CDR3 covers 15 residues. For the CDR3, the DNA is TGTGCCAGCAGCCTAAAAGGGGCCGGGGCCAACGTCCTGACTTTC. Protein: CASSLKGAGANVLTF.

At least ten counts were recorded for this clonotype. The CDR3 reads CASSLDSSSGNTIYF. The CDR3 DNA reads as TGTGCCAGCAGCTTAGACAGCAGCTCTGGAAACACCATATATTTT. This chain uses TRBV11-3 with TRBJ1-3, with unresolved D. V lost 0 bases and J 0 bases, leaving 6 bases between the germline ends. The CDR3 has 15 amino acids. The V gene's germline CDR1 is SGHNT and CDR2 YENEEA.

This clonotype was found many times. The CDR3, as DNA: TGCAGCGTTGGGCAGCCGAACACCGGGGAGCTGTTTTTT. Its protein is CSVGQPNTGELFF. This chain links TRBV29-1 with TRBJ2-2; D unclear. The CDR3 extends over 13 amino acids. In germline, CDR1 is SQVTM, CDR2 ANQGSEA. With 4 bases removed from V and 0 bases from J, the gap between germline ends came to 6 bases.